This record concerns one T cell receptor beta chain sequence. Its antigen is as yet unknown. V dropped 1 base and J dropped 7 bases, with 16 bases sitting between them. The CDR3 spans 15 residues. In germline, CDR1 is SGHVS, CDR2 FQNEAQ. This sample was included in a study of cytomegalovirus exposure and HLA in healthy donors. Findings of the study overall: For cytomegalovirus status, the classifier reportedly gave diagnoses with high specificity and sensitivity. Cytomegalovirus-associated status was assigned to 164 TCR beta chains.

The validation cohort, a group of over a hundred subjects, included the donors and was separate from the approximately 650-subject first cohort. TCRdb's copy holds only in-frame clones and misses some; the assay was immunoSEQ multiplex PCR. Among roughly 84,000 clones listed, roughly 88% were seen once. This receptor was taken from a man aged 25-45 years in good health and CMV-seronegative. Sequenced input: PBMCs. The V call is TRBV7-8, the J call TRBJ2-5; perhaps TRBD1 as D (6 bases). The CDR3 protein is CASSLGRTATRTQYF. For the CDR3, the DNA is TGTGCCAGCAGCTTAGGGAGGACAGCTACTAGGACCCAGTACTTC.